This T cell receptor beta chain came from a study of CD8+ T cells in alopecia areata. Treatment here: oral pan-JAK inhibitor, 5-10 mg twice daily. Investigators isolated RNA and reverse transcribed it into cDNA to act as the sequencing template. Data came from immunoSEQ multiplex PCR; TCRdb stores just in-frame clones and leaves some out. This sample has 180,000 or so clones, with 40% to 65% found just once. This TCR was sampled from a human donor with alopecia areata. Sequencing used CD8+ T cells sorted from blood, obtained around week 53, from a patient treated with tofacitinib.

The CDR3 nucleotides read TGTGCCAGCAGCCACCCCTTCTCTGGCGAGCAGTACTTC. The encoded protein is CASSHPFSGEQYF. The chain combines TRBV7-6 with TRBJ2-7, with no clear D. The ends were cut back, 5 bases at V and 6 bases at J, with 14 bases in the middle. This CDR3 is built from 13 residues. Germline V lookup: CDR1 SGHVS, CDR2 FNYEAQ.